The 30 T cell receptor beta chains below all came from one sample that was sequenced in a study of CD8 T cells in ankylosing spondylitis. Study-level points and caveats: Among TCR beta sequences, a motif of several highly homologous variants appeared characteristic of ankylosing spondylitis blood.

TCRdb used MiXCR to reprocess the 5' RACE reads, holding one entry per CDR3 protein. Among about 450,000 distinct CDR3 sequences listed, roughly a quarter were seen once. Their antigens are not known. Source material: blood, either unsorted or a sorted T cell fraction (not recorded which). The receptors come from a male donor with ankylosing spondylitis.

V gene TRBV18 combines with J gene TRBJ2-2, with 7 bases matching TRBD2. Per germline, CDR1 KGHSH and CDR2 LQKENI. After removal of 2 bases from V and 6 bases from J, the junction contained 6 bases not matched to a gene. This CDR3 has 15 residues. The CDR3 bases are TGTGCCAGCTCACCAAAAAGTCTAGCGGCCGGGGAGCTGTTTTTT. Amino acids: CASSPKSLAAGELFF.

There are a few counts of this clonotype. V gene TRBV12-3 or TRBV12-4 combines with J gene TRBJ2-1; no clear D gene. The CDR3 sequence is 12 residues long. Trimming removed 5 bases at V and 0 bases at J, with 2 bases between. CDR3 DNA sequence: TGTGCCAGCAGTACCTCCTACAATGAGCAGTTCTTC. This sequence encodes CASSTSYNEQFF.

This clonotype was detected only a few times. The V call is TRBV19, the J call TRBJ2-5, with TRBD1 identical over 11 bases. This CDR3 has 14 amino acids. The J segment lost 4 bases and the V segment lost 6 bases, leaving 4 bases of the junction unmatched. Germline CDR1 is LNHDA and CDR2 is SQIVND (reference sequence). CDR3 sequence: CASRRTGGGETQYF. CDR3 DNA: TGTGCCAGTAGACGGACAGGGGGCGGAGAGACCCAGTACTTC.

This clonotype was detected only a few times. The chain couples TRBV5-6 to TRBJ1-5, with 8 bases matching TRBD1. The junction had 6 bases not matched to a gene; V was cut back by 2 bases and J by 5 bases. Germline assignment: CDR1 SGHDT and CDR2 YYEEEE. The CDR3 loop spans 15 amino acids. For the CDR3, the DNA is TGTGCCAGCAGCTTAAGGGACAGGCAATATCAGCCCCAGCATTTT. This translates into CASSLRDRQYQPQHF.

This clonotype was detected ten times or more. An end of the junction does not agree with germline; a read error may underlie this. This chain links TRBV5-1 with TRBJ2-1; TRBD1 matches 11 bases. The CDR3 extends over 15 amino acids. Per germline, CDR1 SGHRS and CDR2 YFSETQ. The CDR3 DNA reads as TGTGCCAGCAGCCCCGGGACAGGGGGATACAATGAGCAGTTCTTC. Protein sequence: CASSPGTGGYNEQFF.

The chain is built from TRBV29-1 and TRBJ2-5, with D perhaps being TRBD1 or TRBD2 (5 bases each). Germline lookup yields CDR1 SQVTM and CDR2 ANQGSEA. V was clipped by 4 bases and J by 4 bases, with 10 bases between them. This CDR3 contains 12 residues. The CDR3, as DNA: TGCAGCGTTGTTGTAGGGACAGAGACCCAGTACTTC. Translating it yields CSVVVGTETQYF.

This clonotype was observed at least ten times. J is TRBJ1-6 and V is TRBV27; 10 bases align to TRBD1. The CDR3 has 15 amino acids. V shed 4 bases, J shed 7 bases, and the junction held 4 bases outside the gene matches. Germline V lookup: CDR1 MNHEY, CDR2 SMNVEV (reference sequence). The DNA of the CDR3 is TGTGCCAGCAGTTCGGACAGGGGGAACAATTCACCCCTCCACTTT. Its protein product is CASSSDRGNNSPLHF.

V gene TRBV7-2 combines with J gene TRBJ1-1, with TRBD1 identical over 7 bases. CDR3 length: 15 amino acids. V was pared by 5 bases and J by 3 bases, with 9 bases of the junction left unmatched. Germline CDR1 SGHTA, CDR2 FQGNSA. CDR3 in amino acids: CASSPHQGGDTEAFF. CDR3 DNA: TGTGCCAGCAGCCCCCACCAGGGGGGGGACACTGAAGCTTTCTTT.

The chain carries TRBV6-1 and TRBJ2-4; 7 bases map to TRBD1. There are 16 residues in the CDR3. V lost 3 bases and J lost 6; bases outside the gene matches: 11. Germline loops: CDR1 MNHNS, CDR2 SASEGT. In nucleotides, the CDR3 is TGTGCCAGCAGTGAGAACGACAGGGCTTTTGGAAACATTCAGTACTTC. Protein sequence: CASSENDRAFGNIQYF.

V usage is TRBV27 and J usage is TRBJ1-1, with D unresolved. The CDR3 has 13 residues. The germline CDR1 and CDR2 sequences are MNHEY and SMNVEV (reference sequence). V lost 3 bases, J lost 4 bases, and 9 bases lay in between. The CDR3 loop is CASSFVGSTEAFF. The CDR3 DNA sequence: TGTGCCAGCAGTTTCGTGGGGAGCACTGAAGCTTTCTTT.

The chain's CDR3 is CSATPGQGAYQPQHF. In nucleotides, the CDR3 is TGCAGTGCTACTCCCGGGCAGGGGGCTTATCAGCCCCAGCATTTT. This rearrangement joins TRBV20-1 to TRBJ1-5; 8 positions match TRBD1. This CDR3 is built from 15 residues. The ends lost 4 bases at V and 5 bases at J; junction bases unmatched: 10. Germline V gives CDR1 DFQATT, CDR2 SNEGSKA (reference sequence).

This clonotype was picked up a small number of times. V is TRBV12-3 or TRBV12-4 and J is TRBJ1-6, with TRBD1 as a possible D gene (6 bases). Trimming took off 4 bases at V and 4 bases at J, with 8 bases between the two ends. The CDR3 has 14 amino acids. The CDR3 DNA is TGTGCCAGCAGTTACAGGGCGTATAATTCACCCCTCCACTTT. Translated, it gives CASSYRAYNSPLHF.

The chain joins TRBV20-1 to TRBJ2-5; 7 bases are shared with TRBD2. There are 13 residues in the CDR3. The germline CDR1 and CDR2 sequences are DFQATT and SNEGSKA (reference sequence). Losses at the gene ends were 3 bases for V and 4 bases for J; bases not matched to a gene: 5. The chain's CDR3 is CSARLAGVETQYF. CDR3 coding DNA: TGCAGTGCTAGGCTCGCGGGAGTAGAGACCCAGTACTTC.

This clonotype was observed a handful of times. This sequence joins TRBV7-2 and TRBJ2-2, with 8 positions matching TRBD2. The J segment lost 1 base and the V segment lost 2 bases, leaving 3 bases of the junction unmatched. The CDR3 has 16 residues. Germline lookup yields CDR1 SGHTA and CDR2 FQGNSA. CDR3 residues: CASSLRTSGNTGELFF. The CDR3 region has the DNA TGTGCCAGCAGCTTAAGAACTAGCGGGAACACCGGGGAGCTGTTTTTT.

V gene TRBV5-1 combines with J gene TRBJ2-3; D is uncertain. The CDR3 has 13 amino acids. V was clipped by 3 bases and J by 4 bases, with 9 bases between them. Looked up from germline, CDR1 is SGHRS and CDR2 is YFSETQ. This CDR3 reads CASSSRGPDTQYF. For the CDR3, the DNA is TGCGCCAGCAGCTCGCGTGGACCAGATACGCAGTATTTT.

This clonotype was detected only a few times. The chain links TRBV5-1 to TRBJ2-5, with 8 nucleotides matching TRBD1. Germline lookup yields CDR1 SGHRS and CDR2 YFSETQ. This CDR3 spans 14 amino acids. J lost 2 bases, V lost 4 bases, and 4 bases had no gene match. The DNA of the CDR3 is TGCGCCAGCAGCCGGGACAGGAGGCAAGAGACCCAGTACTTC. It translates to CASSRDRRQETQYF.

A few counts support this clonotype. The V call is TRBV5-1, the J call TRBJ2-1; D is unclear. The V gene's germline CDR1 is SGHRS and CDR2 YFSETQ. V was pared by 5 bases and J by 5 bases, with 20 bases between. The CDR3 has 16 residues. In nucleotides, the CDR3 is TGCGCCAGCAGTTGGCATGGAGACATGACTGACAATGAGCAGTTCTTC. Amino acids: CASSWHGDMTDNEQFF.

This clonotype was counted at least ten times. This sequence joins TRBV7-8 and TRBJ2-1; D is perhaps TRBD1 (5 bases). V shed 5 bases and J shed 5 bases, with 10 bases lying between them. Germline V gene lookup returns CDR1 SGHVS and CDR2 FQNEAQ. The CDR3 loop spans 13 amino acids. CDR3 residues: CASSITGDNEQFF. Here the CDR3 DNA reads TGTGCCAGCAGCATTACAGGAGACAATGAGCAGTTCTTC.

This clonotype was detected a few times. The chain links TRBV5-1 to TRBJ2-3; 10 positions match TRBD1. CDR1 is SGHRS and CDR2 is YFSETQ in the germline V gene. The CDR3 runs to 16 residues. V shed 2 bases and J 1 base; nucleotides not matched to a gene: 4. CDR3 bases: TGCGCCAGCAGCTTCTCCGGGACAGGGGGCACAGATACGCAGTATTTT. This gives the protein CASSFSGTGGTDTQYF.

This sequence joins TRBV11-2 and TRBJ1-1; 8 bases map to TRBD1. Germline V CDR1 and CDR2: SGHAT, FQNNGV. The CDR3 is 15 residues long. V trimming: 5 bases; J trimming: 3 bases; junction bases outside the gene matches: 8. CDR3 in amino acids: CASSPWTGRDTEAFF. DNA for the CDR3: TGTGCCAGCAGCCCCTGGACAGGGAGGGACACTGAAGCTTTCTTT.

This chain links TRBV11-2 with TRBJ2-3, with D hard to call. CDR1 is SGHAT, CDR2 FQNNGV, per germline. This CDR3 is 16 amino acids long. Between the trimmed V and J ends, which lost 3 bases and 1 base, there was a span of 14 bases. This CDR3 reads CASSFGWSRRTDTQYF. The CDR3 coding sequence is TGTGCCAGCAGCTTCGGATGGAGTAGACGCACAGATACGCAGTATTTT.

The chain employs TRBV7-9 and TRBJ2-1, with D perhaps TRBD2 (5 bases). The germline V gene encodes CDR1 SEHNR and CDR2 FQNEAQ (reference sequence). The length of the CDR3 is 12 residues. Trimming cost V 6 bases and J 14 bases, with 17 bases left between them. The CDR3: CASRQNSEAEFF. The CDR3 coding sequence is TGTGCCAGCAGACAAAACTCGGAGGCGGAGTTCTTC.

The CDR3: CASSYSWASEETQYF. CDR3 nucleotides: TGTGCCAGCAGTTACTCATGGGCCTCCGAAGAGACCCAGTACTTC. The rearrangement joins TRBV6-5 to TRBJ2-5; D remains ambiguous. Germline V CDR1 and CDR2: MNHEY, SVGAGI. V was trimmed by 0 bases and J by 3 bases, leaving 11 bases between them. The CDR3 is made up of 15 amino acids.

The CDR3 nucleotides read TGTGCCACCAGTGATGGGGGGACAGGGACGGGCTATGGCTACACCTTC. It is translated as CATSDGGTGTGYGYTF. The rearrangement uses TRBV24-1 and TRBJ1-2, with 9 bases matching TRBD1. The CDR3 length is 16 residues. V lost 3 bases, J lost 4 bases, and 8 bases stayed unmatched. The germline gives CDR1 KGHDR, CDR2 SFDVKD.

This clonotype was detected only a few times. The chain joins TRBV5-1 to TRBJ2-3; maybe TRBD2 (5 bases). The CDR3 is 14 amino acids. With 4 bases removed from V and 0 bases from J, the gap between germline ends came to 9 bases. Germline-derived CDR1 and CDR2 are SGHRS and YFSETQ. The CDR3 coding sequence is TGCGCCAGCAGCCGAGGCGGGAGCACAGATACGCAGTATTTT. It yields the protein CASSRGGSTDTQYF.

This clonotype has just a few counts. V is TRBV29-1 and J is TRBJ1-1; D remains ambiguous. Germline CDR1 SQVTM, CDR2 ANQGSEA. CDR3 length: 14 amino acids. V was clipped by 1 base and J by 5 bases, with 14 bases between them. The CDR3 reads CSVEGAPRETEAFF. The CDR3 DNA is TGCAGCGTTGAAGGCGCGCCGAGGGAGACTGAAGCTTTCTTT. Drawing the rest from reference TRBV29-1 and TRBJ1-1, the complete variable domain is SAVISQKPSRDICQRGTSLTIQCQVDSQVTMMFWYRQQPGQSLTLIATANQGSEATYESGFVIDKFPISRPNLTFSTLTVSNMSPEDSSIYLCSVEGAPRETEAFFGQGTRLTVV.

This clonotype has just a few counts. This chain connects TRBV2 to TRBJ2-1, with no clear D. Germline V gene sequence: CDR1 SNHLY, CDR2 FYNNEI. The CDR3 has 10 amino acids. Trimming cost V 8 bases and J 6 bases, with 5 bases left between them. CDR3 nucleotide sequence: TGTGCCAGCGAGCGCAATGAGCAGTTCTTC. Its translation is CASERNEQFF. The whole variable domain, remainder taken from reference TRBV2 and TRBJ2-1, is EPEVTQTPSHQVTQMGQEVILRCVPISNHLYFYWYRQILGQKVEFLVSFYNNEISEKSEIFDDQFSVERPDGSNFTLKIRSTKLEDSAMYFCASERNEQFFGPGTRLTVL.

The chain combines TRBV20-1 with TRBJ2-3; 8 bases fit TRBD2. Germline CDR1 DFQATT, CDR2 SNEGSKA (reference sequence). This CDR3 spans 13 amino acids. V lost 5 bases to trimming and J lost 3 bases; unmatched junction nucleotides: 4. Here the CDR3 DNA reads TGCAGTGCTCTTGGACTAGCTACAGATACGCAGTATTTT. Protein sequence: CSALGLATDTQYF.

V usage is TRBV27 and J usage is TRBJ2-3; 7 nucleotides agree with TRBD1. The CDR3 is 15 residues long. The germline gives CDR1 MNHEY, CDR2 SMNVEV (reference sequence). J gave up 1 base and V 2 bases, and 3 bases lay outside the gene matches. CDR3 DNA sequence: TGTGCCAGCAGTTTACAAGGGACAGGCACAGATACGCAGTATTTT. Amino acids: CASSLQGTGTDTQYF.

This clonotype occurred a few times. The chain has TRBV20-1 and TRBJ2-3, with D perhaps TRBD2 (6 bases). CDR1 DFQATT and CDR2 SNEGSKA come from the germline V gene (reference sequence). V lost 5 bases, J lost 1 base, and 16 bases lay in between. There are 15 residues in the CDR3. The CDR3 coding sequence is TGCAGTGCTTCTGTAATGGTAGCGGGCACAGATACGCAGTATTTT. Its translation is CSASVMVAGTDTQYF.